A single T cell receptor (beta chain) is shown here with its context. This clonotype was counted between two and nine times. Its antigen specificity is not known. No much larger clonotype is one base removed from it; base qualities were not supplied. From cysteine to phenylalanine, the CDR3 is 14 amino acids long. This entry keeps only the CDR3 DNA: 42 bases, framed from base 1. At the junction V is shortened by 2 bases and J by 3 bases, with 11 bases in between. The germline V gene specifies MGHRA as CDR1 and YSYEKL as CDR2. The data were obtained in a study of blood T cells in healthy people across ages (dated by TCRdb to the mid-2010s). Regarding the complete study: In model experiments, template switching captured about one uniquely barcoded TCR beta cDNA molecule for every two T cells. To track age-related changes in TCR beta repertoire diversity, the study relied on deep sequencing normalized with unique cDNA molecular identifiers. Donors were grouped into four age groups: young (average 16 years), middle-aged (39), aged (around 60) and long-lived (roughly 80). To avoid experimental bias, donors of different ages were distributed randomly across sequencing lanes. The study analyzed two additional independent replicas of 1 million unique cDNA reads from the same blood draw for two donors, one aged 18 to 29 and one aged 80 or older. Overall results and qualifications from the work: Because donor CMV infection status was unknown, age-related changes in expanded clonotypes were potentially confounded. A strong correlation was found between observed TCR beta diversity and the percentage of naive T cells measured by flow cytometry. Estimates of total diversity based on one million sequenced T cells were considered lower bounds and underestimates. Observed TCR beta diversity per million T cells fell roughly linearly with age, and a significant reduction was already apparent by age about 43. The long-lived group showed more naive CD4+ T cells, fewer expanded clones and increased TCR diversity than the aged group, suggesting age selection. Bulk unsorted PBMC profiling prevented conclusive comparison of naive and antigen-experienced compartments.

Library construction relied on 5' RACE. The sequencing machine was an Illumina HiSeq 2500. A second PCR of about 7 to 12 cycles was run with a J-beta primer mix and a sample-barcoded 5' primer. A template-switch 5' adaptor carrying 12 random nucleotides introduced a unique molecular identifier onto each TCR beta cDNA molecule. Each sample yielded at least 2.5 million CDR3-containing paired-end reads. First-strand cDNA synthesis was performed from all RNA using the Mint cDNA synthesis kit, with priming by a TRBC-specific oligonucleotide. After uracil-DNA glycosylase treatment, a first 18-cycle PCR used universal primers M1SS and BC2_uni_R on all cDNA. In the authors' own workflow: Each sample was normalized by randomly selecting 1 million high-quality reads, each carrying a distinct molecular identifier. Instead of being binned into consensus sequences, reads that shared molecular identifiers were thrown out. MiTCR, with a Q25 quality threshold and the strictest error-elimination algorithm, was used for CDR3 identification, clonotype clustering and error correction. A nonparametric unseen species model with Euler transformation was used to estimate a lower bound on total TCR beta diversity. TCRdb cleaned the public reads at Q25 with fastp, built clones with MiXCR and kept in-frame beta chains. Records with the same CDR3 protein are collapsed into one entry carrying the most frequent genes and DNA. The V and J calls, along with clone size, are taken from TCRdb and not from the paper's own processing. The sample contains over a million distinct CDR3 sequences, 45% of them found a single time. Of the sample, about 19% falls within the top ten clones.

The 39 donors, aged about 6 to 95 years, were systemically healthy Caucasian individuals from Russia. Each donor gave ten milliliters of peripheral blood, collected into EDTA-treated Vacutainer tubes. Ficoll-Paque density-gradient centrifugation was used to isolate PBMCs, with at least 6 million per sample. Total RNA was extracted from PBMCs with Trizol reagent, with at least 6 micrograms obtained per sample. For every donor, flow cytometry on a PBMC aliquot measured the percentage of naive CD45RAhigh/CD27high T cells. This TCR derives from a woman aged 55-75 years in good health. Specimen: blood. This sequence uses TRBV4-1 and TRBJ2-7; tentative D gene TRBD1, with 6 bases matching. Here the CDR3 is given as CASSQLVRGYEQYF. In nucleotides, the sequence is TGCGCCAGCAGCCAATTGGTCAGGGGCTACGAGCAGTACTTC.